One sample yielded the 22 T cell receptor beta chains listed below, sequenced in a study of blood T cell repertoires in COVID-19. Sequenced by immunoSEQ multiplex PCR; TCRdb stores in-frame clones only, minus some. Of hundreds of thousands of clones listed, 86% are singletons. Material: peripheral blood. The receptors come from a woman in her twenties or thirties who had recovered from COVID-19.

The sample holds a few counts of this clone. The V gene is TRBV28, the J gene TRBJ1-1; 7 bases fit TRBD1. This CDR3 is 16 amino acids long. V shed 7 bases, J shed 2 bases, and the junction held 13 bases outside the gene matches. Looked up from germline, CDR1 is MDHEN and CDR2 is SYDVKM. In nucleotides, the CDR3 is TGTGCCAGCACTCCGGCGACAGGGCAAAAAAACACTGAAGCTTTCTTT. As protein: CASTPATGQKNTEAFF.

The V gene is TRBV29-1, the J gene TRBJ2-3; D may be TRBD1 (6 bases). The V end lost 7 bases, the J end lost 2 bases, and 19 bases lay between the germline ends. The CDR3 has 15 amino acids. Germline V lookup: CDR1 SQVTM, CDR2 ANQGSEA. Here the CDR3 DNA reads TGCAGCGCCTTACAGGGCTACCGGATCACAGATACGCAGTATTTT. Encoded protein: CSALQGYRITDTQYF.

The gene calls are TRBV19 and TRBJ1-1; 8 bases map to TRBD1. This CDR3 has 14 residues. V shed 2 bases, J shed 4 bases, and the junction held 3 bases outside the gene matches. Germline loops: CDR1 LNHDA, CDR2 SQIVND (reference sequence). The CDR3 DNA reads TGTGCCAGTAGTATACAGGGGGCCCCCACTGAAGCTTTCTTT. It yields the protein CASSIQGAPTEAFF.

This chain connects TRBV7-9 to TRBJ1-3, with TRBD1 matching 7 bases. The CDR3 sequence is 15 residues long. V shed 6 bases and J 4 bases; nucleotides not matched to a gene: 9. The germline V gene encodes CDR1 SEHNR and CDR2 FQNEAQ (reference sequence). CDR3 nucleotide sequence: TGTGCCAGCAGGACGCCGGGACAGCACGGAAACACCATATATTTT. Its protein is CASRTPGQHGNTIYF.

The rearrangement links TRBV28 to TRBJ2-7; tentative D call: TRBD2 (5 bases). Trimming removed 6 bases at V and 2 bases at J, with 11 bases between. The CDR3 contains 13 residues. The germline gives CDR1 MDHEN, CDR2 SYDVKM. The CDR3 is CASRTEGTYEQYF. The CDR3 DNA reads as TGTGCCAGCAGAACCGAGGGAACCTACGAGCAGTACTTC.

J is TRBJ1-4 and V is TRBV28, with D possibly being TRBD1 (5 bases). Germline CDR1 and CDR2: MDHEN and SYDVKM. CDR3 length equals 21 residues. V gave up 4 bases and J gave up 0 bases, with 27 bases separating them. CDR3 sequence (DNA): TGTGCCAGCAGTTGGGGGGACGAGACAACCCGCCGCGGAGCAACTAATGAAAAACTGTTTTTT. Translation: CASSWGDETTRRGATNEKLFF.

This chain connects TRBV5-1 to TRBJ1-6; D perhaps matches TRBD1 (5 bases). CDR1 SGHRS and CDR2 YFSETQ come from the germline V gene. This CDR3 contains 16 residues. The ends were cut back, 4 bases at V and 5 bases at J, with 16 bases in the middle. CDR3 in amino acids: CASSLAGPENNSPLHF. In DNA, the CDR3 is TGCGCCAGCAGCCTTGCGGGGCCGGAAAATAATTCACCCCTCCACTTT.

This clone was counted many times. The gene calls are TRBV6-2 or TRBV6-3 and TRBJ2-3, with TRBD2 identical over 8 bases. CDR3 length: 14 amino acids. The germline gives CDR1 MNHEY, CDR2 SVGEGT. With V trimmed by 4 bases and J by 4 bases, 4 bases remained unmatched. The CDR3 coding sequence is TGTGCCAGCAGTTCCCCGGGAGGGCCAGATACGCAGTATTTT. It codes for CASSSPGGPDTQYF.

This chain connects TRBV4-3 to TRBJ2-7; D is ambiguous. CDR1 and CDR2 (germline): LGHNA, YSLEER. V lost 0 bases and J 0 bases, leaving 9 bases between the germline ends. The CDR3 is 15 amino acids. CDR3 protein: CASSQDRVDSYEQYF. The CDR3 DNA sequence: TGCGCCAGCAGCCAAGATCGAGTCGACTCCTACGAGCAGTACTTC.

The chain uses TRBV28 and TRBJ2-1; 15 bases are shared with TRBD2. The CDR3 loop spans 17 amino acids. Germline trimming cut 3 bases from V and 7 bases from J; bases unmatched to any gene: 7. Germline CDR1 MDHEN, CDR2 SYDVKM. CDR3 residues: CASSLGLAGGSGNEQFF. DNA for the CDR3: TGTGCCAGCAGTTTGGGACTAGCGGGAGGTTCGGGGAATGAGCAGTTCTTC.

This chain links TRBV7-9 with TRBJ2-7; no clear D. Germline V CDR1 and CDR2: SEHNR, FQNEAQ (reference sequence). V lost 1 base and J lost 6, with 16 bases in between. The CDR3 contains 15 residues. This CDR3 reads CASSLGEAAPGEQYF. The CDR3 bases are TGTGCCAGCAGCTTAGGAGAGGCTGCTCCGGGCGAGCAGTACTTC.

The chain employs TRBV2 and TRBJ2-2, with D possibly matching TRBD2 (6 bases). CDR1 is SNHLY and CDR2 is FYNNEI in the germline V gene. Trimming removed 9 bases at V and 10 bases at J, with 24 bases between. This CDR3 has 15 residues. CDR3 amino acids: CASTVQAGSVVELFF. The CDR3 DNA is TGTGCCAGTACGGTTCAAGCGGGTTCGGTCGTGGAGCTGTTTTTT.

The chain carries TRBV7-9 and TRBJ2-7, with 13 bases fitting TRBD2. Per germline, CDR1 SEHNR and CDR2 FQNEAQ (reference sequence). The CDR3 runs 15 residues. Trimming removed 2 bases from V and 5 bases from J; junction bases left unmatched: 3. The CDR3 here is CASSLTSGGDDEQYF. The CDR3 nucleotides are TGTGCCAGCAGCTTAACTAGCGGGGGGGACGACGAGCAGTACTTC. The full variable domain, rest sourced from reference TRBV7-9 and TRBJ2-7, is DTGVSQNPRHKITKRGQNVTFRCDPISEHNRLYWYRQTLGQGPEFLTYFQNEAQLEKSRLLSDRFSAERPKGSFSTLEIQRTEQGDSAMYLCASSLTSGGDDEQYFGPGTRLTVT.

The chain is built from TRBV2 and TRBJ2-7; D is ambiguous. CDR1 is SNHLY and CDR2 is FYNNEI in the germline V gene. Between the trimmed V and J ends, which lost 4 bases and 0 bases, there was a span of 10 bases. CDR3 length: 14 residues. The CDR3 nucleotides read TGTGCCAGCAGTGCTGGAGTCAGCTCCTACGAGCAGTACTTC. Translation gives CASSAGVSSYEQYF. Combining the CDR3 with reference TRBV2 and TRBJ2-7 gives the whole variable domain EPEVTQTPSHQVTQMGQEVILRCVPISNHLYFYWYRQILGQKVEFLVSFYNNEISEKSEIFDDQFSVERPDGSNFTLKIRSTKLEDSAMYFCASSAGVSSYEQYFGPGTRLTVT.

The chain carries TRBV10-1 and TRBJ2-3; 7 positions agree with TRBD2. The CDR3 is 17 amino acids. Germline values: CDR1 WNHNN, CDR2 SYGVQD (reference sequence). V gave up 4 bases and J gave up 2 bases; unmatched junction bases: 12. CDR3 bases: TGCGCCAGCAGTGGGTCATCCTCTAGCGGATACACAGATACGCAGTATTTT. It translates to CASSGSSSSGYTDTQYF.

The V and J genes are TRBV25-1 and TRBJ1-1, with unresolved D. Deletions cut 2 bases from V and 6 bases from J, with 4 bases between. The length of the CDR3 is 11 residues. Germline V gene data show CDR1 as MGHDK and CDR2 as SYGVNS. As DNA, the CDR3 is TGTGCCAGCAGTGAAGTAGCTGAAGCTTTCTTT. Translated, it gives CASSEVAEAFF.

The CDR3 loop is CASSLDPTPADTQYF. CDR3 coding DNA: TGTGCCAGCAGCTTGGACCCGACACCGGCAGATACGCAGTATTTT. The chain recombines TRBV5-4 with TRBJ2-3; D is uncertain. Per the germline V gene, CDR1 is SGHNT and CDR2 is YYREEE (reference sequence). The CDR3 is 15 amino acids. Trimming stripped 0 bases from V and 4 bases from J, with 12 bases between.

The J gene is TRBJ1-5, the V gene TRBV10-3; D possibly corresponds to TRBD1 (5 bases). V lost 3 bases to trimming and J lost 4 bases, with 10 bases between them. Germline CDR1 ENHRY, CDR2 SYGVKD. CDR3 length: 14 residues. The chain's CDR3 is CAISERGLNQPQHF. Written as DNA, the CDR3 is TGTGCCATCAGTGAAAGGGGCTTGAATCAGCCCCAGCATTTT.

V gene TRBV6-5 combines with J gene TRBJ1-3, with D possibly matching TRBD1 (6 bases). Germline loops: CDR1 MNHEY, CDR2 SVGAGI. V was clipped by 7 bases and J by 4 bases, with 14 bases between them. The CDR3 extends over 14 amino acids. The CDR3 loop is CASIPGGGGNTIYF. The CDR3 DNA reads as TGTGCCAGCATCCCCGGCGGGGGCGGAAACACCATATATTTT.

The chain uses TRBV6-5 and TRBJ1-1; 7 positions agree with TRBD1. V trimming: 2 bases; J trimming: 1 base; junction bases outside the gene matches: 4. The CDR3 has 15 amino acids. Germline-derived CDR1 and CDR2 are MNHEY and SVGAGI. The CDR3 DNA is TGTGCCAGCAGTTACGCAGGGACAGAGAACACTGAAGCTTTCTTT. It specifies CASSYAGTENTEAFF.

The V and J genes are TRBV28 and TRBJ1-5; a weak D match, TRBD1 (5 bases). CDR1 is MDHEN and CDR2 is SYDVKM in the germline V gene. The V end lost 7 bases, the J end lost 4 bases, and 23 bases lay between the germline ends. The CDR3 is 17 residues long. The CDR3 DNA reads TGTGCCAGCATTAACTCGTTTGGGGCCGTCGCTAATCAGCCCCAGCATTTT. Protein: CASINSFGAVANQPQHF.

The chain employs TRBV15 and TRBJ2-1; 10 bases align to TRBD2. Germline CDR1 is LNHNV and CDR2 is YYDKDF (reference sequence). The V gene end was trimmed by 4 bases and the J gene end by 3 bases; junction bases not matched to a gene: 6. This CDR3 is 16 amino acids long. The CDR3 DNA reads as TGTGCCACCAGCAACGAGGCTAGCGGGAGCTACAATGAGCAGTTCTTC. Protein sequence: CATSNEASGSYNEQFF.